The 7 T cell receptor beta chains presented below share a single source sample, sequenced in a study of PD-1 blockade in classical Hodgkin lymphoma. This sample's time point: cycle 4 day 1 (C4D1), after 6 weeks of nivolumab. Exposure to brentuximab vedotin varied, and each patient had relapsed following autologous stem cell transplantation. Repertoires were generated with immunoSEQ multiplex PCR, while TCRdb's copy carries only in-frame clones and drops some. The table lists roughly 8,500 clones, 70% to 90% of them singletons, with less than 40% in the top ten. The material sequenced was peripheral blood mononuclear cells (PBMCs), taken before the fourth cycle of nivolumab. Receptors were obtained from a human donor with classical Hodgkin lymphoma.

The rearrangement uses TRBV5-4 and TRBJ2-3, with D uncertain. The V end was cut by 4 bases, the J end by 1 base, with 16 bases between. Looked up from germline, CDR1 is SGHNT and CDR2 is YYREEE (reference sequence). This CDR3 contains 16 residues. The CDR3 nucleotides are TGTGCCAGCAGCGGAATCCCTCCCGGAGGCACAGATACGCAGTATTTT. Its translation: CASSGIPPGGTDTQYF.

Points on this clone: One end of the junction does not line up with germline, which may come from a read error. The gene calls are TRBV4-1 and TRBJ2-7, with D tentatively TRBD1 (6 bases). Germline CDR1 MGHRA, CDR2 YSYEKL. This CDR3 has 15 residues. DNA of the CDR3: TGTGCCAGCAGCTTCGAAACAGGGAAGTCCTACGAGCAGTACTTC. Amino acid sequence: CASSFETGKSYEQYF.

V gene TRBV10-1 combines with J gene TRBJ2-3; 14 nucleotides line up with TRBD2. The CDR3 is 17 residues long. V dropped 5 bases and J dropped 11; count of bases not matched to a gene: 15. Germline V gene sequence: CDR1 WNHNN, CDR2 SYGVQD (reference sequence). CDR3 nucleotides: TGCGCCAGCAGTCCGAGACTAGCGGGAGGGGGCCCCTCAAGGCAGTATTTT. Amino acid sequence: CASSPRLAGGGPSRQYF.

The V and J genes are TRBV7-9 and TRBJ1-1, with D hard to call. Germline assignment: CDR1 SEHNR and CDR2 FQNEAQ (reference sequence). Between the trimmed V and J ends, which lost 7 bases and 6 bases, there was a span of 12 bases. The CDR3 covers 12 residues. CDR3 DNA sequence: TGTGCCAGCAACCCTGGCGGGGCTGAAGCTTTCTTT. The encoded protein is CASNPGGAEAFF.

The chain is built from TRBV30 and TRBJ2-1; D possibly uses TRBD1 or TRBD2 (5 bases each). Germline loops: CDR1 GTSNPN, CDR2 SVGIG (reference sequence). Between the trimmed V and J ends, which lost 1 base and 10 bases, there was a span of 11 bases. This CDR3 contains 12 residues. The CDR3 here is CAWSDRGDEQFF. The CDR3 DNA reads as TGTGCCTGGAGTGACCGAGGGGACGAGCAGTTCTTC.

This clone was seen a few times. Here the CDR3 reads CASSPDPTGELFF. DNA of the CDR3: TGTGCCAGCAGCCCGGATCCCACCGGGGAGCTGTTTTTT. J is TRBJ2-2 and V is TRBV11-3, with D unclear. Germline V lookup: CDR1 SGHNT, CDR2 YENEEA. Deletions cut 5 bases from V and 4 bases from J, with 8 bases between. This CDR3 is built from 13 residues.

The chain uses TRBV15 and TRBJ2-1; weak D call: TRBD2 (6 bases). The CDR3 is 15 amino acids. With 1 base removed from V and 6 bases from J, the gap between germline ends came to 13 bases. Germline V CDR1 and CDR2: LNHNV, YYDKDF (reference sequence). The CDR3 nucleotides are TGTGCCACCAGCAGAGCCGGCGGGACCCGCAATGAGCAGTTCTTC. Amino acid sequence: CATSRAGGTRNEQFF.